This passage covers 12 T cell receptor beta chains from one sample sequenced in a study of blood T cell repertoires in COVID-19. Sequencing was performed with immunoSEQ multiplex PCR; in TCRdb, only in-frame clones are kept and a portion is missing. The sample shows hundreds of thousands of clones, around nine tenths of them seen only once. Sequencing used PBMCs or T cells enriched from blood (not recorded which). The receptors here all came from an older woman in a cohort exposed to, infected with or recovered from COVID-19 (not recorded which).

V is TRBV6-5 and J is TRBJ2-2; TRBD1 matches 10 bases. The trim removed 11 bases at V and 7 bases at J, leaving 10 bases unmatched. The germline CDR1 and CDR2 sequences are MNHEY and SVGAGI. This CDR3 has 14 amino acids. The DNA for the CDR3 is TGTGCCGCCTCAGGGACAGGGGAAGTCGGGGAGCTGTTTTTT. It is translated as CAASGTGEVGELFF.

Turning to this clone: Other nucleotide sequences from this sample produce the same CDR3. The gene calls are TRBV28 and TRBJ2-7; TRBD2 matches 7 bases. Unmatched junction bases numbered 8, after V lost 6 bases and J lost 3 bases. The CDR3 loop spans 14 amino acids. Germline V gives CDR1 MDHEN, CDR2 SYDVKM. The CDR3 loop reads CASSPPGGSYEQYF. The CDR3 nucleotides read TGTGCCAGCAGCCCACCGGGCGGGAGCTACGAGCAGTACTTC.

This chain connects TRBV28 to TRBJ2-7; no clear D gene. CDR1 and CDR2 from the germline V gene are MDHEN and SYDVKM. This CDR3 region has 12 residues. Trimming took 3 bases from V and 7 from J, leaving 10 bases between them. CDR3 coding DNA: TGTGCCAGCAGTTTCGGTATCTGGGAGCAGTACTTC. Its protein is CASSFGIWEQYF.

J is TRBJ1-6 and V is TRBV27; D unresolved. Per germline, CDR1 MNHEY and CDR2 SMNVEV (reference sequence). The CDR3 sequence is 15 residues long. V was trimmed by 4 bases and J by 3 bases, leaving 10 bases between them. DNA of the CDR3: TGTGCCAGCAGTTCCCCCCAGGTCTATAATTCACCCCTCCACTTT. The encoded protein is CASSSPQVYNSPLHF.

The chain employs TRBV6-1 and TRBJ2-5; 8 bases line up with TRBD1. V dropped 2 bases and J dropped 5; count of bases not matched to a gene: 4. The CDR3 spans 14 residues. Germline V lookup: CDR1 MNHNS, CDR2 SASEGT. In DNA form, the CDR3 reads TGTGCCAGCAGTGAATCAGGGGGCCCCGAGACCCAGTACTTC. Protein sequence: CASSESGGPETQYF.

V usage is TRBV27 and J usage is TRBJ2-5; TRBD2 is a possible D gene (7 bases). Germline loops: CDR1 MNHEY, CDR2 SMNVEV (reference sequence). Trimming cost V 3 bases and J 3 bases, with 32 bases left between them. This CDR3 region has 21 residues. CDR3 coding DNA: TGTGCCAGCAGTTTTGGTTCGGGCGGGGGCCGAGTCGTCATTAAAAAAGAGACCCAGTACTTC. It specifies CASSFGSGGGRVVIKKETQYF.

As concerns this clone: As the CDR3 is not closed by the conserved phenylalanine or tryptophan, this likely results from a read error. The DNA is left out, because the CDR3 cannot be placed on it with certainty; the CDR3 is given as TCRdb lists it. The V call is TRBV10-3, the J call TRBJ2-3; no check of the table's D call, TRBD1, against the DNA was made. CDR1 ENHRY and CDR2 SYGVKD come from the germline V gene. The CDR3 spans 14 residues, counting both ends. The CDR3 here is CAISESECLGRPLP.

The gene calls are TRBV24-1 and TRBJ2-7, with TRBD1 matching 9 bases. Losses at the gene ends were 5 bases for V and 1 base for J; bases not matched to a gene: 2. Germline V gene lookup returns CDR1 KGHDR and CDR2 SFDVKD. The CDR3 spans 14 residues. This CDR3 is CATSGGTGSYEQYF. The CDR3, as DNA: TGTGCCACCAGTGGTGGGACAGGGTCCTACGAGCAGTACTTC.

This clone was counted a few times. This sequence joins TRBV28 and TRBJ2-3; TRBD2 aligns across 7 bases. Trimming cost V 5 bases and J 3 bases; bases outside gene matches: 5. Germline assignment: CDR1 MDHEN and CDR2 SYDVKM. The CDR3 contains 14 residues. The CDR3 coding sequence is TGTGCCAGCAGTGGGGGAGGGGTTACAGATACGCAGTATTTT. As protein: CASSGGGVTDTQYF.

The chain links TRBV30 to TRBJ2-7, with TRBD1 matching over 12 bases. This CDR3 region has 16 residues. The germline CDR1 and CDR2 sequences are GTSNPN and SVGIG (reference sequence). V gave up 3 bases and J gave up 4 bases; unmatched junction bases: 10. CDR3 nucleotide sequence: TGTGCCTGGAGGCCCCCGGGGACAGGGGGCTTGTACGAGCAGTACTTC. Its protein product is CAWRPPGTGGLYEQYF. The full variable domain, with the rest looked up from reference TRBV30 and TRBJ2-7, is SQTIHQWPATLVQPVGSPLSLECTVEGTSNPNLYWYRQAAGRGLQLLFYSVGIGQISSEVPQNLSASRPQDRQFILSSKKLLLSDSGFYLCAWRPPGTGGLYEQYFGPGTRLTVT.

The rearrangement links TRBV7-9 to TRBJ1-1, with D hard to call. The germline V gene has CDR1 SEHNR and CDR2 FQNEAQ (reference sequence). The ends were cut back, 2 bases at V and 6 bases at J, with 10 bases in the middle. CDR3 size: 13 residues. Here the CDR3 DNA reads TGTGCCAGCAGCTTATCAGTTTTCGCTGAAGCTTTCTTT. Translated, it gives CASSLSVFAEAFF.

The V gene is TRBV7-2, the J gene TRBJ2-1; TRBD2 matches 13 bases. The CDR3 consists of 19 residues. With V trimmed by 4 bases and J by 6 bases, 15 bases remained unmatched. Germline V gives CDR1 SGHTA, CDR2 FQGNSA. The CDR3 spells CASSSPLGLAGIGGNEQFF. Here the CDR3 DNA reads TGTGCCAGCAGCTCGCCCTTGGGACTAGCGGGAATCGGGGGCAATGAGCAGTTCTTC.